This paragraph reports one TCR beta chain. CDR3 length: 16 amino acids. Trimming at V came to 5 bases and at J to 0 bases, leaving 6 bases not matched to a gene. Germline V gene data show CDR1 as LGHNT and CDR2 as FRNRAP. Data came from immunoSEQ multiplex PCR; TCRdb stores just in-frame clones and leaves some out. Among about 58,000 clones listed, 80% to 85% were seen once. The sample originates from a study of blood T cell repertoires in COVID-19. The receptor was derived from a man older than 75 with COVID-19, enrolled during active disease. Specimen: peripheral blood. The chain is built from TRBV12-5 and TRBJ2-1; 8 bases are shared with TRBD1. CDR3 residues: CASGRDRGPSYNEQFF. The CDR3 nucleotides are TGTGCTAGTGGTCGTGACAGGGGTCCCTCCTACAATGAGCAGTTCTTC.